This entry lists 11 T cell receptor beta chains sequenced from one sample in a study of CD8+ T cells in alopecia areata. As to treatment: oral pan-JAK inhibitor, 5-10 mg twice daily. cDNA serving as the sequencing template came from extracted, reverse transcribed RNA. Produced via immunoSEQ multiplex PCR; TCRdb's table is partial and in-frame only. This sample has about 200,000 clones, with over 45% found just once. The sample was CD4+ T cells sorted from blood, taken at week 24, from a patient treated with tofacitinib. These receptors were collected from a human donor with alopecia areata.

This clone turned up a few times. Additional DNA sequences in this sample encode the identical CDR3. The chain employs TRBV27 and TRBJ1-4; no firm D call. There are 14 residues in the CDR3. CDR1 and CDR2 (germline): MNHEY, SMNVEV (reference sequence). Trimming cost V 3 bases and J 5 bases, with 10 bases left between them. CDR3 amino acids: CASSLVGGNEKLFF. The CDR3 nucleotides read TGTGCCAGCAGTTTGGTGGGAGGGAATGAAAAACTGTTTTTT.

The V and J genes are TRBV13 and TRBJ1-1, with 8 bases matching TRBD1. The CDR3 spans 16 residues. With V trimmed by 6 bases and J by 2 bases, 11 bases remained unmatched. The germline V gene has CDR1 PRHDT and CDR2 FYEKMQ (reference sequence). In nucleotides, the CDR3 is TGTGCCAGCAGGAAACTCCCGACAGGGGCTAACACTGAAGCTTTCTTT. This codes for CASRKLPTGANTEAFF.

The chain uses TRBV7-2 and TRBJ2-3, with D possibly being TRBD1 (5 bases). This CDR3 has 12 amino acids. The V and J ends lost 7 bases and 6 bases respectively, with 11 bases between them. Germline V gene data show CDR1 as SGHTA and CDR2 as FQGNSA. The DNA of the CDR3 is TGTGCCAGCACCCTAAACAGGGATACGCAGTATTTT. This translates into CASTLNRDTQYF.

The chain carries TRBV29-1 and TRBJ2-5; TRBD2 might be the D (5 bases). This CDR3 spans 14 amino acids. V gave up 6 bases and J gave up 2 bases, with 16 bases separating them. Germline loops: CDR1 SQVTM, CDR2 ANQGSEA. This CDR3 is CSVEMRAKQETQYF. CDR3 coding DNA: TGCAGCGTAGAAATGCGGGCTAAACAAGAGACCCAGTACTTC.

J is TRBJ1-2 and V is TRBV7-9; D is perhaps TRBD1 (5 bases). The V gene's germline CDR1 is SEHNR and CDR2 FQNEAQ (reference sequence). This CDR3 contains 13 residues. V lost 5 bases, J lost 6 bases, and 13 bases lay in between. Here the CDR3 reads CASSRIRGDGYTF. As DNA, the CDR3 is TGTGCCAGCAGCCGAATCCGGGGGGATGGCTACACCTTC.

V gene TRBV7-3 combines with J gene TRBJ2-1; D call uncertain. Trimming cost V 1 base and J 5 bases, with 6 bases left between them. The germline V gene has CDR1 SGHTA and CDR2 FQGTGA. The CDR3 sequence is 13 residues long. CDR3 residues: CASSLNPDNEQFF. DNA of the CDR3: TGTGCCAGCAGCTTAAATCCGGACAATGAGCAGTTCTTC.

This chain links TRBV7-3 with TRBJ1-1; D is possibly TRBD1 (5 bases). The germline V and J ends were trimmed by 1 base and 11 bases, with 14 bases remaining between them. The length of the CDR3 is 13 residues. Germline V CDR1 and CDR2: SGHTA, FQGTGA. CDR3 amino acids: CASSLNVGTSAFF. As DNA, the CDR3 is TGTGCCAGCAGCTTAAACGTGGGGACCTCGGCTTTCTTT.

The chain links TRBV20-1 to TRBJ2-5; no clear D. The CDR3 has 11 residues. The ends were cut back, 5 bases at V and 4 bases at J, with 8 bases in the middle. Germline CDR1 reads DFQATT; CDR2 reads SNEGSKA (reference sequence). In nucleotides, the CDR3 is TGCAGTGCTGAAATTCGAGAGACCCAGTACTTC. Translating gives CSAEIRETQYF.

The rearrangement uses TRBV30 and TRBJ2-4; 8 bases are shared with TRBD2. The germline V gene encodes CDR1 GTSNPN and CDR2 SVGIG (reference sequence). The CDR3 is 15 amino acids. V lost 2 bases, J lost 12 bases, and 15 bases stayed unmatched. CDR3 sequence (DNA): TGTGCCTGGAGTCCCGGGGGGGGCTTGGAATCTAGTCAGTACTTC. Protein product: CAWSPGGGLESSQYF.

This clone was counted a few times. The chain links TRBV18 to TRBJ2-7; perhaps TRBD1 as D (5 bases). Germline V gene lookup returns CDR1 KGHSH and CDR2 LQKENI. The CDR3 extends over 14 amino acids. Trimming pared 4 bases from V and 2 bases from J, leaving 12 bases between. CDR3 nucleotides: TGTGCCAGCTCACAACAGGCCAAGGCCTACGAGCAGTACTTC. Residues: CASSQQAKAYEQYF.

V gene TRBV14 combines with J gene TRBJ2-5; D might be TRBD2 (5 bases). The CDR3 covers 13 residues. Germline CDR1 reads SGHDN; CDR2 reads FVKESK. Trimming pared 6 bases from V and 0 bases from J, leaving 8 bases between. This CDR3 is CASSSGNQETQYF. For the CDR3, the DNA is TGTGCCAGCAGTTCGGGAAACCAAGAGACCCAGTACTTC.